Only one count was recorded for the clone carrying this T cell receptor (beta chain). Its antigen is unknown. Primers for the PCR totalled 60 Vbeta and 13 Jbeta. Sequencing used immunoSEQ multiplex PCR; TCRdb keeps in-frame clones, though not all of them. Here the sample spans about 200,000 clones, around 85% being singletons. The sample comes from a study of cytomegalovirus exposure and HLA in healthy donors. Whole-study results and caveats: The classifier, whose performance was assessed in both the original and validation cohorts, reportedly diagnosed cytomegalovirus status with high specificity and sensitivity. The availability of immune exposure information extended only to CMV serostatus.

At the time of sampling, donors were nominally healthy, though unrecorded immune exposures were likely. The V and J ends lost 6 bases and 5 bases, in that order; junction bases with no gene match: 6. The CDR3 is 12 residues long. Germline V gene sequence: CDR1 GTSNPN, CDR2 SVGIG (reference sequence). Sequenced input: PBMCs. This clonotype originated in a woman aged 45 to 65 in good health and CMV-seronegative. The genes are TRBV30 and TRBJ2-5, with TRBD1 matching over 7 bases. The CDR3 spells CACQGGGETQYF. CDR3 sequence (DNA): TGTGCCTGTCAAGGGGGCGGTGAGACCCAGTACTTC.